In this sample, the clone carrying this TCR beta chain turned up a few times. Antigen unknown. This entry belongs to a study of cytomegalovirus exposure and HLA in healthy donors. Study conclusions and caveats: Most TCR sequences proved rare, with some public TCRs found in many donors. Altogether, some 170 TCR beta chains were recorded as cytomegalovirus-associated. Clusters of TCRs from the first cohort tended to co-occur in the 120 or so validation repertoires (as a later analysis found).

Profiled with immunoSEQ multiplex PCR; TCRdb holds only in-frame clones, not every one. Of roughly 200,000 clones listed, roughly 81% are singletons. Looked up from germline, CDR1 is MNHEY and CDR2 is SVGAGI. This CDR3 spans 14 amino acids. Trimming removed 6 bases from V and 7 bases from J, with 16 bases in between. The source of this sequence is a woman aged 25 to 39 in good health and CMV-seronegative. Sequencing was performed on PBMCs. This chain uses TRBV6-5 with TRBJ1-5; D is possibly TRBD1 (6 bases). The CDR3 DNA reads TGTGCCAGCAGCCGAGGGGGGGCAGGACAGCCCCAGCATTTT. This sequence encodes CASSRGGAGQPQHF.